This TCR beta chain was sequenced in a study of blood T cells in healthy people across ages (dated by TCRdb to between 2015 and 2017). Looking at the study overall: In model experiments, template switching captured roughly one uniquely barcoded TCR beta cDNA molecule for every two T cells. Using deep sequencing normalized with unique cDNA molecular identifiers, the study measured how TCR beta repertoire diversity changes with age. The donors were divided into four age groups: young (average approximately 17 years), middle-aged (about 40), aged (around 59) and long-lived (82). To avoid experimental bias, donors of different ages were spread randomly across the sequencing lanes. For two donors (one aged 18 to 29 and one aged 80 or older), the study analyzed two additional independent replicas of 1 million unique cDNA reads from the same blood draw. On the study overall, not on this receptor specifically: The long-lived group showed more naive CD4+ T cells, fewer expanded clones and increased TCR diversity than the aged group, suggesting age selection. Observed TCR beta diversity per million T cells fell roughly linearly with age, and a significant reduction was already apparent by age roughly 40. The CMV infection status of donors was not known, potentially confounding age-related changes in expanded clonotypes. A strong correlation was found between observed TCR beta diversity and the percentage of naive T cells measured by flow cytometry. Estimates of total diversity from one million sequenced T cells were regarded as lower bounds and underestimates. Bulk unsorted PBMC profiling prevented conclusive comparison of naive and antigen-experienced compartments.

Library preparation employed 5' RACE. Data came from an Illumina HiSeq 2500. A second PCR of about 7 to 12 cycles was run with a J-beta primer mix and a sample-barcoded 5' primer. Each TCR beta cDNA molecule received a unique molecular identifier from a template-switch 5' adaptor carrying 12 random nucleotides. At least 2.5 million CDR3-containing paired-end reads were obtained from each sample. First-strand cDNA synthesis was performed from all RNA using the Mint cDNA synthesis kit, with priming by a TRBC-specific oligonucleotide. All cDNA was treated with uracil-DNA glycosylase and then went through a first 18-cycle PCR with the universal primers M1SS and BC2_uni_R. The original methods were these. For normalization, 1 million high-quality reads, each with a distinct molecular identifier, were randomly selected from each sample. Instead of being binned into consensus sequences, reads that shared molecular identifiers were thrown out. MiTCR, with a Q25 quality threshold and the strictest error-elimination algorithm, was used for CDR3 identification, clonotype clustering and error correction. A nonparametric unseen species model using Euler transformation provided a lower-bound estimate of total TCR beta diversity. Starting from the raw public reads, TCRdb applied fastp trimming at Q25, assembled clones with MiXCR and retained in-frame beta chains. Rows are unified per CDR3 protein, each entry keeping the most common DNA and genes. Clone size and V and J calls follow TCRdb, not the original study. Recorded for this sample are 1.5 million or so distinct CDR3 sequences; 35% to 45% of them occurred a single time. In total, the top ten clones hold over 3.5% of the sample.

Sequences MNHEY (CDR1) and SVGEGT (CDR2) are obtained from the germline V gene. V and J lose 0 bases and 4 bases, and a span of 9 bases separates them. The CDR3 starts with the cysteine, ends with the phenylalanine, and has 14 residues. This entry keeps only the CDR3 DNA: 42 bases, framed from base 1. This clonotype was counted only a few times. Its antigen is currently not known. Within one base of it there is no much larger clone, and no base qualities were kept. The donors were a few dozen Caucasian individuals from Russia, aged 6 to 90 years, who were systemically healthy. Each donor gave roughly 9.5 milliliters of peripheral blood, collected into EDTA-treated Vacutainer tubes. Ficoll-Paque density-gradient centrifugation was used to isolate PBMCs, with at least 6.5 million per sample. Trizol reagent was used to extract total RNA from PBMCs, with at least 5 micrograms per sample. The percentages of naive CD45RAhigh/CD27high T cells were determined by flow cytometry on a PBMC aliquot from every donor.

The TCR originated in a woman aged 18-30 years in good health. The specimen was blood. The chain uses TRBV6-2 or TRBV6-3 and TRBJ1-1; confidence is insufficient to name the D gene. The CDR3 region has the sequence CASSYSRVSTEAFF. The DNA reads as follows: TGTGCCAGCAGTTACTCGAGGGTCAGCACTGAAGCTTTCTTT.